This passage covers 22 T cell receptor beta chains from one sample sequenced in a study of beta chain features in type 1 diabetes. Sequencing targeted expressed TCRB transcripts, as all isolated RNA had been reverse transcribed. Produced via immunoSEQ multiplex PCR; TCRdb's table is partial and in-frame only. The sample holds under 400,000 clones, around 15% seen once. Sequencing was performed on central memory CD4+ T cells from blood. Every receptor here comes from a man aged 25 to 40 in good health.

The chain carries TRBV11-2 and TRBJ1-1; D is perhaps TRBD1 (6 bases). The CDR3 has 15 amino acids. Germline loops: CDR1 SGHAT, CDR2 FQNNGV. V lost 3 bases to trimming and J lost 0 bases, with 11 bases between them. CDR3 in amino acids: CASSFQGQMNTEAFF. CDR3 coding DNA: TGTGCCAGCAGCTTTCAGGGACAAATGAACACTGAAGCTTTCTTT.

In its sample, this clone was seen a few times. V and J are TRBV6-1 and TRBJ2-1; D gene unclear. The V gene lost 6 bases and the J gene lost 2 bases, with 8 bases spanning the gap. Per germline, CDR1 MNHNS and CDR2 SASEGT. The CDR3 is 13 residues long. DNA of the CDR3: TGTGCCAGCAGGTTACGGACCTACAATGAGCAGTTCTTC. Its translation is CASRLRTYNEQFF.

This clone was counted only a few times. The rearrangement links TRBV27 to TRBJ1-4; 8 nucleotides align to TRBD1. The V and J ends lost 4 bases and 7 bases, in that order; junction bases with no gene match: 8. Germline V gene lookup returns CDR1 MNHEY and CDR2 SMNVEV (reference sequence). This CDR3 region has 15 residues. The CDR3: CASSYSTGAAEKLFF. The CDR3 region has the DNA TGTGCCAGCAGTTATTCGACAGGGGCGGCTGAAAAACTGTTTTTT.

This clone turned up a few times. The chain couples TRBV7-2 to TRBJ2-5; 8 bases line up with TRBD2. V lost 4 bases, J lost 7 bases, and 5 bases stayed unmatched. In germline, CDR1 is SGHTA, CDR2 FQGNSA. This CDR3 is built from 13 residues. The CDR3 DNA reads TGTGCCAGCAGCTCCCCGAGCGGGAGGACCCAGTACTTC. It encodes CASSSPSGRTQYF.

This sequence joins TRBV7-8 and TRBJ2-1, with 8 nucleotides matching TRBD1. The CDR3 runs to 18 residues. Looked up from germline, CDR1 is SGHVS and CDR2 is FQNEAQ. The J segment lost 2 bases and the V segment lost 1 base, leaving 10 bases of the junction unmatched. The CDR3, as DNA: TGTGCCAGCAGCTTAGGTGTGACAGGGGTGGTGACCTACAATGAGCAGTTCTTC. Amino acids: CASSLGVTGVVTYNEQFF.

There are a few counts of this clone. Compared with germline, one end of the junction differs, possibly owing to a read error. This chain connects TRBV6-6 to TRBJ1-1; no reliable D call. CDR3 size: 14 residues. The germline V gene has CDR1 MNHNY and CDR2 SVGAGI (reference sequence). In DNA, the CDR3 is TGTGCCAGCAGTTACTCGACTGCGAACCCTGAAGCTTTCTTT. This gives the protein CASSYSTANPEAFF.

J is TRBJ1-4 and V is TRBV5-4; unclear D gene. The germline V gene has CDR1 SGHNT and CDR2 YYREEE (reference sequence). Trimming took 1 base from V and 3 from J, leaving 7 bases between them. The CDR3 consists of 14 residues. CDR3 residues: CASSLTVSNEKLFF. In DNA form, the CDR3 reads TGTGCCAGCAGCTTGACAGTTTCTAATGAAAAACTGTTTTTT. Combining the CDR3 with reference TRBV5-4 and TRBJ1-4 gives the whole variable domain ETGVTQSPTHLIKTRGQQVTLRCSSQSGHNTVSWYQQALGQGPQFIFQYYREEENGRGNFPPRFSGLQFPNYSSELNVNALELDDSALYLCASSLTVSNEKLFFGSGTQLSVL.

This chain uses TRBV7-2 with TRBJ2-7; TRBD1 aligns across 8 bases. Germline V lookup: CDR1 SGHTA, CDR2 FQGNSA. The trim removed 1 base at V and 6 bases at J, leaving 5 bases unmatched. The CDR3 sequence is 14 residues long. CDR3 nucleotides: TGTGCCAGCAGCTTAGGCGGGACAGGCATCGAGCAGTACTTC. Encoded protein: CASSLGGTGIEQYF.

This clone was counted between two and nine times. This chain connects TRBV6-5 to TRBJ2-5; the D gene could be TRBD1 or TRBD2 (6 bases each). V gave up 5 bases and J gave up 4 bases, with 11 bases separating them. The CDR3 runs to 13 residues. Per germline, CDR1 MNHEY and CDR2 SVGAGI. CDR3 sequence (DNA): TGTGCCAGCAGTGGAGGGGGGATAGAGACCCAGTACTTC. Translated: CASSGGGIETQYF.

In its sample, this clone was seen a few times. The V and J genes are TRBV10-3 and TRBJ1-5; no definite D call. Germline lookup yields CDR1 ENHRY and CDR2 SYGVKD. The CDR3 is made up of 13 amino acids. Trimming cost V 4 bases and J 6 bases, with 10 bases left between them. The CDR3 DNA reads TGTGCCATCAGTGGGGAGGTCAGTCAGCCCCAGCATTTT. Translating gives CAISGEVSQPQHF.

This chain joins TRBV6-5 and TRBJ2-6, with D possibly being TRBD1 (5 bases). The CDR3 consists of 16 residues. Germline V gene lookup returns CDR1 MNHEY and CDR2 SVGAGI. The V end lost 2 bases, the J end lost 3 bases, and 11 bases lay between the germline ends. The CDR3, as DNA: TGTGCCAGCAGTTACGGCTTAGGGGTTGGGGCCAACGTCCTGACTTTC. This translates into CASSYGLGVGANVLTF.

Of note for this clone: In the same sample, other DNA sequences code for this CDR3. The chain links TRBV2 to TRBJ1-3; D not certain. CDR1 and CDR2 from the germline V gene are SNHLY and FYNNEI. The CDR3 extends over 14 amino acids. V shed 3 bases and J shed 4 bases, with 10 bases lying between them. The CDR3 here is CASSESGSGNTIYF. The CDR3 DNA sequence: TGTGCCAGCAGTGAGTCGGGATCCGGAAACACCATATATTTT.

This clone appeared a few times. The gene calls are TRBV29-1 and TRBJ2-1; D remains ambiguous. Germline-derived CDR1 and CDR2 are SQVTM and ANQGSEA. The CDR3 totals 15 residues. V gave up 3 bases and J gave up 7 bases, with 19 bases separating them. CDR3 in DNA: TGCAGCGTTGATTTGGGTAGGCCAGTCGGGAATGAGCAGTTCTTC. Protein sequence: CSVDLGRPVGNEQFF.

This clone was counted a few times. The genes are TRBV6-1 and TRBJ2-5, with TRBD1 identical over 9 bases. This CDR3 spans 16 amino acids. V shed 3 bases, J shed 5 bases, and the junction held 10 bases outside the gene matches. The germline V gene has CDR1 MNHNS and CDR2 SASEGT. The CDR3 bases are TGTGCCAGCAGTGACCACCCGGGACAGGGTTTTGAGACCCAGTACTTC. Its translation is CASSDHPGQGFETQYF.

This clone was picked up a small number of times. The chain is built from TRBV7-9 and TRBJ2-7; the match to TRBD2 covers 8 bases. The ends lost 2 bases at V and 2 bases at J; junction bases unmatched: 8. Germline values: CDR1 SEHNR, CDR2 FQNEAQ (reference sequence). The CDR3 length is 16 residues. CDR3 in DNA: TGTGCCAGCAGCTTATACCAGGGACTAGAGCCCTACGAGCAGTACTTC. Encoded protein: CASSLYQGLEPYEQYF. The full variable domain, in which reference TRBV7-9 and TRBJ2-7 provide the parts outside the CDR3, is DTGVSQNPRHKITKRGQNVTFRCDPISEHNRLYWYRQTLGQGPEFLTYFQNEAQLEKSRLLSDRFSAERPKGSFSTLEIQRTEQGDSAMYLCASSLYQGLEPYEQYFGPGTRLTVT.

This clone came up a few times. The chain employs TRBV5-1 and TRBJ2-1; TRBD1 agrees at 8 bases. The V gene end was trimmed by 7 bases and the J gene end by 0 bases; junction bases not matched to a gene: 6. The CDR3 loop spans 15 amino acids. Germline assignment: CDR1 SGHRS and CDR2 YFSETQ. CDR3 in DNA: TGCGCCAGCCTTCAGGGGGCTGGCTCCTACAATGAGCAGTTCTTC. Its translation: CASLQGAGSYNEQFF.

This clone occurred a few times. One end of the junction does not line up with germline, which may come from a read error. V gene TRBV29-1 combines with J gene TRBJ2-3, with TRBD1 matching over 12 bases. Germline V gene lookup returns CDR1 SQVTM and CDR2 ANQGSEA. The CDR3 totals 13 residues. In DNA form, the CDR3 reads TGCAGCGCTGGGACAGGGGGCACGGATACGCAGTATTTT. Protein sequence: CSAGTGGTDTQYF.

This rearrangement joins TRBV7-8 to TRBJ2-1, with 11 bases lining up with TRBD2. The germline CDR1 and CDR2 sequences are SGHVS and FQNEAQ. Germline trimming cut 6 bases from V and 4 bases from J; bases unmatched to any gene: 5. CDR3 size: 15 residues. The CDR3 loop reads CASSSGTSGYNEQFF. CDR3 coding DNA: TGTGCCAGCAGTTCCGGGACTAGCGGTTACAATGAGCAGTTCTTC.

This rearrangement joins TRBV11-2 to TRBJ2-4; TRBD2 agrees at 10 bases. CDR3 length equals 17 residues. J was trimmed by 2 bases and V by 5 bases; bases with no gene match: 9. The germline V gene has CDR1 SGHAT and CDR2 FQNNGV. The CDR3 coding sequence is TGTGCCAGCAGCGACGTTCTAGCGGGGGTGACCAAAAACATTCAGTACTTC. This codes for CASSDVLAGVTKNIQYF.

In its sample, this clone was seen a few times. The genes are TRBV27 and TRBJ1-1; D might be TRBD1 (6 bases). Trimming removed 2 bases from V and 7 bases from J, with 14 bases in between. Germline V gene lookup returns CDR1 MNHEY and CDR2 SMNVEV (reference sequence). This CDR3 spans 14 amino acids. CDR3 sequence: CASSLRQVGGEAFF. DNA of the CDR3: TGTGCCAGCAGTTTACGACAGGTGGGGGGTGAAGCTTTCTTT.

The J gene is TRBJ2-1, the V gene TRBV18; 11 nucleotides agree with TRBD2. This CDR3 region has 19 residues. J lost 3 bases, V lost 4 bases, and 14 bases had no gene match. The germline V gene has CDR1 KGHSH and CDR2 LQKENI. The CDR3 protein is CASSHGTSGAPLVYNEQFF. As DNA, the CDR3 is TGTGCCAGCTCACACGGGACTAGCGGAGCCCCCTTGGTCTACAATGAGCAGTTCTTC.

The V gene is TRBV7-9, the J gene TRBJ2-5; TRBD2 matches 7 bases. Germline CDR1 and CDR2: SEHNR and FQNEAQ (reference sequence). CDR3 length: 15 residues. V trimming: 2 bases; J trimming: 4 bases; junction bases outside the gene matches: 7. This chain's CDR3 is CASSLRSGTGETQYF. DNA of the CDR3: TGTGCCAGCAGCTTACGGAGCGGGACTGGAGAGACCCAGTACTTC.